The present T cell receptor (beta chain) was sequenced within a study of neurological immune-mediated disorders. This clonotype was recorded at least ten times. What it binds is not known. Notes on the study in general: In HTLV-1-associated myelopathy, TCR clonal expansion was greatest, and in multiple sclerosis it was least, below healthy controls.

Trimming removed 4 bases at V and 0 bases at J, with 11 bases between. The CDR3 sequence is 14 residues long. Germline-derived CDR1 and CDR2 are SGHRS and YFSETQ. TCRdb re-called the 5' RACE reads with MiXCR, one entry per CDR3 protein. The data contain about 80,000 distinct CDR3 sequences, 9.4% of them singletons. The clonotype comes from a middle-aged man in good health. Material for sequencing was PBMCs. The rearrangement uses TRBV5-1 and TRBJ2-7; D gene uncertain. The CDR3 loop reads CASSLQISSYEQYF. The DNA of the CDR3 is TGCGCCAGCAGCCTACAGATATCCTCCTACGAGCAGTACTTC.